What follows are 3 T cell receptor beta chains derived from one specimen sequenced in a study of regulatory T cells in long-lasting Graves disease. Time point in this sample: persistent/refractory GD, antithyroid drugs over 5 years with positive TRAb. Extracted RNA from PBMCs served as the source of the TCR library. Arm-PCR of CDR3 regions with iRepertoire HTBI primers generated TCR beta libraries. TCRdb reprocessed the multiplex PCR reads via MiXCR and lists one record per CDR3 protein. This sample has approximately 400,000 distinct CDR3 sequences, with about a fifth found just once. Sequenced here: peripheral blood mononuclear cells (PBMCs), sampled when the disease was refractory, from a patient treated with antithyroid drugs. The receptors shown here come from a female donor with Graves disease.

On this clonotype: A clone one base away is much larger, so this may be a read error. The chain joins TRBV6-1 to TRBJ1-5; D is unresolved. Trimming removed 6 bases from V and 5 bases from J, with 17 bases in between. This CDR3 spans 15 amino acids. Germline assignment: CDR1 MNHNS and CDR2 SASEGT. The CDR3 spells CASSIRLRSDQPQHF. CDR3 DNA: TGTGCCAGCAGCATACGTCTACGGAGCGATCAGCCCCAGCATTTT.

The V gene is TRBV5-6, the J gene TRBJ2-7, with no clear D. This CDR3 spans 14 amino acids. Trimming removed 2 bases from V and 5 bases from J, with 14 bases in between. Germline V CDR1 and CDR2: SGHDT, YYEEEE. The CDR3 nucleotides are TGTGCCAGCAGCTTCCCCTCAAGTAACGACGAGCAGTACTTC. This codes for CASSFPSSNDEQYF.

J is TRBJ2-2 and V is TRBV7-9; D gene ambiguous. CDR1 SEHNR and CDR2 FQNEAQ come from the germline V gene (reference sequence). V was pared by 1 base and J by 2 bases, with 26 bases between. The CDR3 totals 21 residues. The CDR3 here is CASSLDVLIIASSQNTGELFF. CDR3 coding DNA: TGTGCCAGCAGCTTAGATGTGTTAATTATCGCCAGTTCCCAAAACACCGGGGAGCTGTTTTTT. The full variable domain, with the rest looked up from reference TRBV7-9 and TRBJ2-2, is DTGVSQNPRHKITKRGQNVTFRCDPISEHNRLYWYRQTLGQGPEFLTYFQNEAQLEKSRLLSDRFSAERPKGSFSTLEIQRTEQGDSAMYLCASSLDVLIIASSQNTGELFFGEGSRLTVL.